Below, one TCR beta chain is given with its context. Antigen specificity is unknown. The sample belongs to a study of post-analysis software for immune sequencing data. Overall study context: Several disease courses (relapsing-remitting, secondary progressive and progressive-relapsing) of multiple sclerosis were included. Whole-study findings and limits: Multiple sclerosis patients had significantly lower normalized Chao1 diversity than controls. Patients used about five TRBV segments, including TRBV5-6, TRBV5-1 and TRBV20-1, more often than controls.

Unique molecular identifiers were built into the TCR beta cDNA libraries. TCRdb itself ran the PCR reads through MiXCR, one entry per CDR3 protein. Of fewer than 900,000 distinct CDR3 sequences in the sample, around 45% were seen once. CDR1 SGHDN and CDR2 FVKESK come from the germline V gene. Trimming removed 5 bases from V and 6 bases from J; junction bases left unmatched: 6. This CDR3 has 16 residues. Sequenced: blood. The receptor comes from a girl aged 5-17 years with multiple sclerosis. The chain joins TRBV14 to TRBJ2-4; 14 bases are a match to TRBD2. CDR3 in DNA: TGTGCCAGCAGCTGGACTAGCGGGAGGTTGAGAAACATTCAGTACTTC. Translation: CASSWTSGRLRNIQYF. The full variable domain, in which reference TRBV14 and TRBJ2-4 provide the parts outside the CDR3, is EAGVTQFPSHSVIEKGQTVTLRCDPISGHDNLYWYRRVMGKEIKFLLHFVKESKQDESGMPNNRFLAERTGGTYSTLKVQPAELEDSGVYFCASSWTSGRLRNIQYFGAGTRLSVL.